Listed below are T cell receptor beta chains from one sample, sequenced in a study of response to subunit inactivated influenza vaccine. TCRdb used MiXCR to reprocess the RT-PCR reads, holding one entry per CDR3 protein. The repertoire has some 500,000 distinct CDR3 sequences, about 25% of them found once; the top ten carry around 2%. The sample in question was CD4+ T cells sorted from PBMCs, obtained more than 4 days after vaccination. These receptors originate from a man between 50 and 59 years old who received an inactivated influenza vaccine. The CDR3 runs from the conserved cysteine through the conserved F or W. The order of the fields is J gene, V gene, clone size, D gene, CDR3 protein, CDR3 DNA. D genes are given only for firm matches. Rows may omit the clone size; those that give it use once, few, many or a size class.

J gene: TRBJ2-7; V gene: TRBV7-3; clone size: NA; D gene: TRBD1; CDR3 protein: CASSATGGAYEQYF; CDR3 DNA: TGTGCCAGCAGCGCTACAGGGGGAGCTTACGAGCAGTACTTC
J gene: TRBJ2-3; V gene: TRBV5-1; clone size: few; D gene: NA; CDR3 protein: CASSHDGGVPDTQYF; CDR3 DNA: TGCGCCAGCAGCCATGATGGGGGAGTCCCAGATACGCAGTATTTT
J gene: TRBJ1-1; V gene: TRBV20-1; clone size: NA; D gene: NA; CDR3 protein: CSARGPLRDTEAFF; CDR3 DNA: TGCAGTGCTAGAGGACCACTCAGAGACACTGAAGCTTTCTTT
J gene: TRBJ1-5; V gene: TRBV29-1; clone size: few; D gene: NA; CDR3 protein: CSVEETANQPQHF; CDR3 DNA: TGCAGCGTTGAGGAAACAGCAAATCAGCCCCAGCATTTT
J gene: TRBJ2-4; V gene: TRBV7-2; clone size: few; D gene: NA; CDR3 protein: CASSSGRLAKNIQYF; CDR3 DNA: TGTGCCAGCAGCTCTGGCCGACTAGCCAAAAACATTCAGTACTTC
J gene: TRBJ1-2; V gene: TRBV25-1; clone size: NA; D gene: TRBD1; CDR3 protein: CASSPQDRSVAGTF; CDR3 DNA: TGTGCCAGCAGTCCCCAGGACAGGTCGGTGGCTGGCACCTTC
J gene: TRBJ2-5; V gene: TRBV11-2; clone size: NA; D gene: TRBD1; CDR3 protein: CASSWTGPTKETQYF; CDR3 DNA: TGTGCCAGCAGCTGGACAGGGCCGACCAAAGAGACCCAGTACTTC
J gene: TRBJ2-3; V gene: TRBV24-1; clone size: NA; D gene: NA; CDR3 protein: CATSDEFTQYF; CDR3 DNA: TGTGCCACCAGTGACGAGTTTACGCAGTATTTT
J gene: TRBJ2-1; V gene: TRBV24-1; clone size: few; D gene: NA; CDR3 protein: CATSERDTSSYNEQFF; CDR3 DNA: TGTGCCACCAGTGAACGGGACACGAGCTCCTACAATGAGCAGTTCTTC
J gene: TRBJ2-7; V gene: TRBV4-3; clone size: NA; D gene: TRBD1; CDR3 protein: CASSQVTGTEQYF; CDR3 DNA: TGCGCCAGCAGCCAAGTGACAGGGACCGAGCAGTACTTC
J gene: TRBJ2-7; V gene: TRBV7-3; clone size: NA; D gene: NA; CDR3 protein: CASGSGDEQYF; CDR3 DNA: TGTGCCAGTGGATCGGGAGACGAGCAGTACTTC
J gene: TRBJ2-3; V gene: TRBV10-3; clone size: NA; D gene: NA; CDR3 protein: CAISDRGDTQYF; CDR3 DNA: TGTGCCATCAGTGACAGGGGAGATACGCAGTATTTT
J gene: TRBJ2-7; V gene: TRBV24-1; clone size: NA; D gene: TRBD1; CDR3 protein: CATSDLGQPYEQYF; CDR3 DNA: TGTGCCACCAGTGACCTGGGACAGCCCTACGAGCAGTACTTC
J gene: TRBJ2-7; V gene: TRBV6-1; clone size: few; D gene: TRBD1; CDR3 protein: CASSAGTGIPGYEQYF; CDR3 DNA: TGTGCCAGCAGTGCCGGGACAGGGATACCGGGCTACGAGCAGTACTTC
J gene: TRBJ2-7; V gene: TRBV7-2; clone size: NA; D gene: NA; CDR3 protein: CASSLTRDKYEQYF; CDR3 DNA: TGTGCCAGCAGCTTAACGCGGGACAAATACGAGCAGTACTTC
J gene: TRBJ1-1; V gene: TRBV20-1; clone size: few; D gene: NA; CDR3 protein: CSARETENTEAFF; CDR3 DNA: TGCAGTGCTAGGGAGACAGAGAACACTGAAGCTTTCTTT
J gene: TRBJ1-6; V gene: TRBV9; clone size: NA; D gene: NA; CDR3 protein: CASSVAGQGNSPLHF; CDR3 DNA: TGTGCCAGCAGCGTAGCTGGCCAGGGTAATTCACCCCTCCACTTT
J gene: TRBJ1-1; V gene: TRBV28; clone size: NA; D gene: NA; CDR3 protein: CASSSPPGNTEAFF; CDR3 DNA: TGTGCCAGCAGCTCCCCCCCGGGTAACACTGAAGCTTTCTTT
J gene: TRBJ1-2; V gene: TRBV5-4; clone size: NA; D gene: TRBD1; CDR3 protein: CASSFIDAGTGYGYTF; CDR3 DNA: TGTGCCAGCAGCTTCATCGACGCCGGGACAGGGTATGGCTACACCTTC
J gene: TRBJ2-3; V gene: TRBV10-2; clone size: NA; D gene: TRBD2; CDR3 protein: CASSEERGTDTQYF; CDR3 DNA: TGCGCCAGCAGTGAGGAGCGGGGGACAGATACGCAGTATTTT
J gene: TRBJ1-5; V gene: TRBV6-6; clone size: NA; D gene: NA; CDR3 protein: CASSPGYQPQHF; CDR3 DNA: TGTGCCAGCAGTCCGGGGTATCAGCCCCAGCATTTT
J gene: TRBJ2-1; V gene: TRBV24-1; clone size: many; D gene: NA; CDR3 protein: CATSASWNEQFF; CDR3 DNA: TGTGCCACCAGTGCCAGTTGGAATGAGCAGTTCTTC
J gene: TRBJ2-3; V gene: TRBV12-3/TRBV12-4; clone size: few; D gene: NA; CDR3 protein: CASKETLNTDTQYF; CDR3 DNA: TGTGCCAGCAAGGAGACGCTGAACACAGATACGCAGTATTTT
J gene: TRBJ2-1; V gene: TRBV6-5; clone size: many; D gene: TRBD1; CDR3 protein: CASSFLGQGAVNEQFF; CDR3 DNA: TGTGCCAGCAGTTTTCTGGGACAGGGGGCCGTCAATGAGCAGTTCTTC
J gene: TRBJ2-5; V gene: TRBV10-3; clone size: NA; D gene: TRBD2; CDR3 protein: CAIRNSGSGRETQYF; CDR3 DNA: TGTGCCATCAGGAATAGCGGGAGTGGGCGAGAGACCCAGTACTTC
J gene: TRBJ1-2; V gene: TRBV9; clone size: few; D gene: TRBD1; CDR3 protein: CASSAKGTGNRYGYTF; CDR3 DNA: TGTGCCAGCAGCGCGAAGGGGACAGGGAATAGATATGGCTACACCTTC
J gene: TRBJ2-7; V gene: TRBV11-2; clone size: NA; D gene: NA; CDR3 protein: CASSKDLRVYEQYF; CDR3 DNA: TGTGCCAGCAGCAAGGACCTCAGGGTCTACGAGCAGTACTTC
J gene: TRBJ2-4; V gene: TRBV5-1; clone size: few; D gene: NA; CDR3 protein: CASSLENIQYF; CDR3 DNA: TGCGCCAGCAGCTTGGAGAACATTCAGTACTTC
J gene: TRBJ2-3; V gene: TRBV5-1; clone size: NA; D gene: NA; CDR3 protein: CASSWGQGPDTQYF; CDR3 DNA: TGCGCCAGCAGCTGGGGGCAGGGTCCAGATACGCAGTATTTT
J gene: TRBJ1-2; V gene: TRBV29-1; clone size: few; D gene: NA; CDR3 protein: CSVDVGGTYGYTF; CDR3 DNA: TGCAGCGTTGATGTGGGGGGAACCTATGGCTACACCTTC
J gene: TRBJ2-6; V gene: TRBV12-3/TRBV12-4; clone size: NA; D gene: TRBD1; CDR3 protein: CAFRAGGVVFGANVLTF; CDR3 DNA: TGTGCCTTCAGGGCAGGGGGCGTAGTGTTTGGGGCCAACGTCCTGACTTTC
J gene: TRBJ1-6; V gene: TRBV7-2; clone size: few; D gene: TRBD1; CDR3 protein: CASSLRGQDNSPLHF; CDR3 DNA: TGTGCCAGCAGCTTAAGGGGACAGGATAATTCACCCCTCCACTTT
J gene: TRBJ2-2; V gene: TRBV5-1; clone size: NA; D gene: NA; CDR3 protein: CASKGNTGELFF; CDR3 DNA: TGCGCCAGCAAAGGGAACACCGGGGAGCTGTTTTTT
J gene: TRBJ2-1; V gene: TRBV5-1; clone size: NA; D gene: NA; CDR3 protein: CASSLNPPGQFF; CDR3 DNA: TGCGCCAGCAGCTTGAACCCACCAGGGCAGTTCTTC